This T cell receptor beta chain was recorded in a study of blood T cell repertoires in COVID-19. This clone occurred once. The CDR3 spans 13 residues. V was shortened by 6 bases and J by 1 base, with 9 bases between the two germline ends. Germline CDR1 LNHDA, CDR2 SQIVND (reference sequence). Produced via immunoSEQ multiplex PCR; TCRdb's table is partial and in-frame only. The table has about 180,000 clones, roughly three quarters seen once. The rearrangement uses TRBV19 and TRBJ1-1; a possible D gene is TRBD1 (6 bases). Sequenced sample: peripheral blood. The receptor was isolated from a woman of 80 years or more with COVID-19, enrolled during active disease. CDR3 in DNA: TGTGCCAGTAGGGCACAGGGGAACACTGAAGCTTTCTTT. It translates to CASRAQGNTEAFF.